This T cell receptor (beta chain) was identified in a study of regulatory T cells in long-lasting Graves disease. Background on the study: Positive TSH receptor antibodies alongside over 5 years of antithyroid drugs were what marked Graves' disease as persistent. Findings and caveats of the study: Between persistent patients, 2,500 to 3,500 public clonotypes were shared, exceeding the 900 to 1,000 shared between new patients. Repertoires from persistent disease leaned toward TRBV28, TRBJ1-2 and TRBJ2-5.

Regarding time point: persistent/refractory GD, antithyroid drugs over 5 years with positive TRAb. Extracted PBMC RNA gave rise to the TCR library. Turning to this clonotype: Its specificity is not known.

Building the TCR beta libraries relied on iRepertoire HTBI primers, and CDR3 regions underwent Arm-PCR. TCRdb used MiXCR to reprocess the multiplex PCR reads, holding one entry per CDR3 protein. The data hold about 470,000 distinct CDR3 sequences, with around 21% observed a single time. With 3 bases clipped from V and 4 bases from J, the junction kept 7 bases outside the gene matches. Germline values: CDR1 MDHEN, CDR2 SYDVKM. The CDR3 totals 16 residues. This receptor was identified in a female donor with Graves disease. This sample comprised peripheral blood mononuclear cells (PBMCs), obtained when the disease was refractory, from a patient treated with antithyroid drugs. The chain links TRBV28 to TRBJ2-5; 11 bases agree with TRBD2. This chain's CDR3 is CASSFRLAGIGETQYF. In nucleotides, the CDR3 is TGTGCCAGCAGTTTTAGACTAGCGGGAATAGGAGAGACCCAGTACTTC.